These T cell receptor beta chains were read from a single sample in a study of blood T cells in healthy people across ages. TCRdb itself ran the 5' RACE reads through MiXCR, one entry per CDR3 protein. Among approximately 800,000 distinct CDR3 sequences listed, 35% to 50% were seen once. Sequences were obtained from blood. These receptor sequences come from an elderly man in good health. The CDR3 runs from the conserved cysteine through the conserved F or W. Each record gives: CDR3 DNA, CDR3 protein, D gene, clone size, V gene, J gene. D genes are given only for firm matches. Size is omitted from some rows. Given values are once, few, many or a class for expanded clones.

CDR3 DNA: TGTGCCAGCAGACCAAGCGGGGGGGGAAACATTCAGTACTTC; CDR3 protein: CASRPSGGGNIQYF; D gene: TRBD2; clone size: NA; V gene: TRBV12-3/TRBV12-4; J gene: TRBJ2-4
CDR3 DNA: TGCGCCAGCAGCCATAGGACAGGGCAATACAATGAGCAGTTCTTC; CDR3 protein: CASSHRTGQYNEQFF; D gene: TRBD1; clone size: NA; V gene: TRBV10-1; J gene: TRBJ2-1
CDR3 DNA: TGCAGCGTTGAAGAACCCACAGGGGGCGAAGGGTCCTACGAGCAGTACTTC; CDR3 protein: CSVEEPTGGEGSYEQYF; D gene: TRBD1; clone size: NA; V gene: TRBV29-1; J gene: TRBJ2-7
CDR3 DNA: TGTGCCAGCAGCTTAGGGGGTGATGCGTATGGCTACACCTTC; CDR3 protein: CASSLGGDAYGYTF; D gene: NA; clone size: NA; V gene: TRBV7-2; J gene: TRBJ1-2
CDR3 DNA: TGTGCCAGCAGACTAGCCGGGACACCCGACAATGAGCAGTACTTC; CDR3 protein: CASRLAGTPDNEQYF; D gene: NA; clone size: NA; V gene: TRBV2; J gene: TRBJ2-7
CDR3 DNA: TGTGCCAGCAGCTGGGATATTTCGCCCACAGATACGCAGTATTTT; CDR3 protein: CASSWDISPTDTQYF; D gene: NA; clone size: NA; V gene: TRBV5-6; J gene: TRBJ2-3
CDR3 DNA: TGTGCCAGCAGCTTAATAGCGCCCTACGAGCAGTACTTC; CDR3 protein: CASSLIAPYEQYF; D gene: NA; clone size: NA; V gene: TRBV7-2; J gene: TRBJ2-7
CDR3 DNA: TGTGCCAGCAGCTTGGAGGCGGGGGCCACCTACAATGAGCAGTTCTTC; CDR3 protein: CASSLEAGATYNEQFF; D gene: NA; clone size: few; V gene: TRBV7-7; J gene: TRBJ2-1
CDR3 DNA: TGTGCCAGCAGCAAAGCGGAGGGGCGAGAGCAGTACTTC; CDR3 protein: CASSKAEGREQYF; D gene: NA; clone size: NA; V gene: TRBV21-1; J gene: TRBJ2-7
CDR3 DNA: TGTGCCATCAGTGAACTGACTAGCGGGGGTTGGTACAATGAGCAGTTCTTC; CDR3 protein: CAISELTSGGWYNEQFF; D gene: TRBD2; clone size: NA; V gene: TRBV10-3; J gene: TRBJ2-1
CDR3 DNA: TGTGCCAGCAGGCAAGACAGGGGCACCTACAATGAGCAGTTCTTC; CDR3 protein: CASRQDRGTYNEQFF; D gene: TRBD1; clone size: few; V gene: TRBV28; J gene: TRBJ2-1
CDR3 DNA: TGTGCCACCAGCAGAGATCGCTACGGAGAGCAGTACTTC; CDR3 protein: CATSRDRYGEQYF; D gene: NA; clone size: NA; V gene: TRBV15; J gene: TRBJ2-7
CDR3 DNA: TGCGCCAGCAGCCAAGACAAGGAGCAGTTCTTC; CDR3 protein: CASSQDKEQFF; D gene: NA; clone size: NA; V gene: TRBV5-1; J gene: TRBJ2-1
CDR3 DNA: TGTGCCAGCAGGCCAGAGACAGGGGCTTACCAAGAGACCCAGTACTTC; CDR3 protein: CASRPETGAYQETQYF; D gene: TRBD1; clone size: NA; V gene: TRBV12-3/TRBV12-4; J gene: TRBJ2-5
CDR3 DNA: TGTGCCAGCAGCTTCCGTACTAGCACAGATACGCAGTATTTT; CDR3 protein: CASSFRTSTDTQYF; D gene: NA; clone size: NA; V gene: TRBV11-3; J gene: TRBJ2-3
CDR3 DNA: TGTGCCAGCAGCCAGAGGAGACAGGAGTCCTTCTCAGCCAAAAACATTCAGTACTTC; CDR3 protein: CASSQRRQESFSAKNIQYF; D gene: NA; clone size: NA; V gene: TRBV7-2; J gene: TRBJ2-4
CDR3 DNA: TGCGCCAGCAGCCGCGGGCAGTATAGCTCCTACGAGCAGTACTTC; CDR3 protein: CASSRGQYSSYEQYF; D gene: NA; clone size: few; V gene: TRBV5-1; J gene: TRBJ2-7